This T cell receptor (beta chain) was obtained from a study of T cells expressing NK-cell markers. TCRdb re-called the 5' RACE reads; one entry per CDR3 protein, DNA not given. The table lists 300,000 to 450,000 distinct CDR3 sequences. CDR3 size: 15 residues. Germline V gene data show CDR1 as MNHEY and CDR2 as SMNVEV (reference sequence). The sequenced sample was blood T cells: a sorted CD56 or NKG2C T cell subset, CD4+ or CD8+ T cells, or bulk PBMC T cells (not recorded which). The clonotype was recovered from a man aged 18 to 70 in good health. The gene calls are TRBV27 and TRBJ2-1; absent DNA, TCRdb's TRBD1 call cannot be checked. The CDR3 region is CASRNSGAPPNEQFF.